This T cell receptor (beta chain) originates from a study of T-cell memory formation after mild COVID-19. This clonotype turned up a few times. TCRdb processed the 5' RACE reads anew with MiXCR; each CDR3 protein has one entry. The sample includes about 110,000 distinct CDR3 sequences, about an eighth of them seen just once. From germline, CDR1 is SQVTM and CDR2 ANQGSEA. CDR3 length: 13 residues. The J segment lost 2 bases and the V segment lost 6 bases, leaving 7 bases of the junction unmatched. The TCR comes from an adult woman who had mild COVID-19 (a few samples of this study predate the infection). Cell type and time point are not known. The rearrangement links TRBV29-1 to TRBJ2-7; TRBD1 matches 7 bases. Sequencing was performed on PBMCs or a T cell subset sorted from them (not recorded which). This CDR3 is CSVADRDPYEQYF. The DNA of the CDR3 is TGCAGCGTAGCAGACAGGGACCCCTACGAGCAGTACTTC.